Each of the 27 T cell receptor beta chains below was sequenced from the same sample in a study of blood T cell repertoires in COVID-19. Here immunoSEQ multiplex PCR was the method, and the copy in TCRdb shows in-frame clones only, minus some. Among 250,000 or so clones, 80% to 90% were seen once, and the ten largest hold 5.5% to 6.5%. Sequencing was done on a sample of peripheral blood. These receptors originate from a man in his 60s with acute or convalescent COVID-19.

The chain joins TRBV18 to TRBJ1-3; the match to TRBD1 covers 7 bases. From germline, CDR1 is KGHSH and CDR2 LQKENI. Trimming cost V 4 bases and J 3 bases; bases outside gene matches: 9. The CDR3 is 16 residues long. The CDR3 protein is CASSRLGQRDGNTIYF. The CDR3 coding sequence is TGTGCCAGCTCACGTCTGGGACAGAGAGATGGAAACACCATATATTTT.

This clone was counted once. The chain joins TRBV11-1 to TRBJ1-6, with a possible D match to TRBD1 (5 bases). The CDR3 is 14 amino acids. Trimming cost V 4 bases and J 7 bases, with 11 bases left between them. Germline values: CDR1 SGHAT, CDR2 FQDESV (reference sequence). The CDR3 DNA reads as TGTGCCAGCAGCTCTTCAGGGTACAATTCACCCCTCCACTTT. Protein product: CASSSSGYNSPLHF.

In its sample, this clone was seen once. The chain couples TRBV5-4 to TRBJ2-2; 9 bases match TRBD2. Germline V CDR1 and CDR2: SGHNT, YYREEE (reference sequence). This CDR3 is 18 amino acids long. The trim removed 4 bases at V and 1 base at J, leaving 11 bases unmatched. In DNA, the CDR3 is TGTGCCAGCAGCCCCACGACTAGCGGAACTGTGAACACCGGGGAGCTGTTTTTT. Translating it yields CASSPTTSGTVNTGELFF.

Written as DNA, the CDR3 is TGTGCCAGCTCACCAGCGGGGGGTTGGGAACCTGAAGCTTTCTTT. This translates into CASSPAGGWEPEAFF. This sequence joins TRBV18 and TRBJ1-1; a possible D gene is TRBD1 (5 bases). V shed 2 bases and J shed 6 bases, with 16 bases lying between them. Per the germline V gene, CDR1 is KGHSH and CDR2 is LQKENI. This CDR3 has 15 amino acids.

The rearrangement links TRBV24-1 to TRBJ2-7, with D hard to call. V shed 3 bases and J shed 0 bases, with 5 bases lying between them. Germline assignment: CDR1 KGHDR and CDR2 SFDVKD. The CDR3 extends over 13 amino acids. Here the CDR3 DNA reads TGTGCCACCAGTGATCCGTTCTCCTACGAGCAGTACTTC. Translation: CATSDPFSYEQYF.

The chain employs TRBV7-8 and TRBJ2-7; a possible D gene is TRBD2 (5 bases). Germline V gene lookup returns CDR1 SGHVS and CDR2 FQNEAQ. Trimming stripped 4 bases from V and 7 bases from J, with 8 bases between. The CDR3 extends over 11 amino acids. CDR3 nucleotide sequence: TGTGCCAGCAGCTCCGGGGTTGAGCAGTACTTC. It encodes CASSSGVEQYF. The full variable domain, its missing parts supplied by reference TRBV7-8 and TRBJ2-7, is GAGVSQSPRYKVAKRGQDVALRCDPISGHVSLFWYQQALGQGPEFLTYFQNEAQLDKSGLPSDRFFAERPEGSVSTLKIQRTQQEDSAVYLCASSSGVEQYFGPGTRLTVT.

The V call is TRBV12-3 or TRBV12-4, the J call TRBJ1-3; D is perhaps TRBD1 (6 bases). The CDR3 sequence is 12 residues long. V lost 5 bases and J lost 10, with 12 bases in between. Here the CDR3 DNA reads TGTGCCAGCAGTCTGGACAGTCGGACCATATATTTT. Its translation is CASSLDSRTIYF.

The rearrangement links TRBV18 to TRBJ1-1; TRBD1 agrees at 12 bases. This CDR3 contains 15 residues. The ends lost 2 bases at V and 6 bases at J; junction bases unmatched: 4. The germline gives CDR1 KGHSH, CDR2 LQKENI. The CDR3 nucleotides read TGTGCCAGCTCACCAGGCGGGACAGGGGGCCCTGAAGCTTTCTTT. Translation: CASSPGGTGGPEAFF.

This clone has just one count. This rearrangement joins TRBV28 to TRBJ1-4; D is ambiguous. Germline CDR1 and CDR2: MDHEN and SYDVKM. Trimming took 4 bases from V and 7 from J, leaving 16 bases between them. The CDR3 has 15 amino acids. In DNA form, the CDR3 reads TGTGCCAGCAGTTCTTCTCTCGGGGTCGGTGAAAAACTGTTTTTT. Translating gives CASSSSLGVGEKLFF.

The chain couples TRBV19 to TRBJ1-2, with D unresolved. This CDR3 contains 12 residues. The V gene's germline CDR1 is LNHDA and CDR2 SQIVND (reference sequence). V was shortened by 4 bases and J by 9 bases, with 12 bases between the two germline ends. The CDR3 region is CASSTETERYTF. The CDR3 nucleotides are TGTGCCAGTAGTACGGAGACTGAGCGCTACACCTTC. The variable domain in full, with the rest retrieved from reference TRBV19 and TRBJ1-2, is DGGITQSPKYLFRKEGQNVTLSCEQNLNHDAMYWYRQDPGQGLRLIYYSQIVNDFQKGDIAEGYSVSREKKESFPLTVTSAQKNPTAFYLCASSTETERYTFGSGTRLTVV.

CDR3 sequence: CAIRSLPESTDTQYF. CDR3 coding DNA: TGTGCCATCAGGTCACTACCGGAAAGCACAGATACGCAGTATTTT. The rearrangement links TRBV10-3 to TRBJ2-3; D call uncertain. CDR1 is ENHRY and CDR2 is SYGVKD in the germline V gene. The CDR3 loop spans 15 amino acids. The germline V and J ends were trimmed by 6 bases and 0 bases, with 13 bases remaining between them.

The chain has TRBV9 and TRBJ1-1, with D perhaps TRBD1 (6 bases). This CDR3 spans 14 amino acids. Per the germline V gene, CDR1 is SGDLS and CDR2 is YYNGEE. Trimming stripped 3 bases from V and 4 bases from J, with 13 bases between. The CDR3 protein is CASSASQGFTEAFF. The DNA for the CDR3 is TGTGCCAGCAGCGCTTCACAGGGATTCACTGAAGCTTTCTTT.

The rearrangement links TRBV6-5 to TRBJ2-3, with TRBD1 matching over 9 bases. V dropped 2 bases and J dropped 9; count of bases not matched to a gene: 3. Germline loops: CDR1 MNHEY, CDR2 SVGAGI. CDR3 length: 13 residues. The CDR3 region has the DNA TGTGCCAGCAGTTACCCGACAGGGGGGACGCAGTATTTT. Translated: CASSYPTGGTQYF.

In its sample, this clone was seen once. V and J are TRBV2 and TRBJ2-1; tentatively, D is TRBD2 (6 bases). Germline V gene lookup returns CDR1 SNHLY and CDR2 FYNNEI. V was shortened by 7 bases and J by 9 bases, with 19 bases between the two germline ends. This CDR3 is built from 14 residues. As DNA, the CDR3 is TGTGCCAGCACCCAGGAATGGCGGGATACTGAGCAGTTCTTC. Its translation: CASTQEWRDTEQFF.

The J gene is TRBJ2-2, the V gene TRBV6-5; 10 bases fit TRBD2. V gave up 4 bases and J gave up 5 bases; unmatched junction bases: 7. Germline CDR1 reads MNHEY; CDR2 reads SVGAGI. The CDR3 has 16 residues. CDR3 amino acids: CASSSLAGVKTGELFF. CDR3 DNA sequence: TGTGCCAGCAGTTCTCTAGCGGGAGTAAAGACCGGGGAGCTGTTTTTT.

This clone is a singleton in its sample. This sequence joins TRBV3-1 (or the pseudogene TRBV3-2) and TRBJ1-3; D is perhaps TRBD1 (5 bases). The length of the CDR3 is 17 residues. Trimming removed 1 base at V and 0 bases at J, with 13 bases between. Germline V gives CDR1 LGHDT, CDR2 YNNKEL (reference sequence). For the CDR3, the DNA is TGTGCCAGCAGCCAAGGGGGGGGACGGAGCTCTGGAAACACCATATATTTT. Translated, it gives CASSQGGGRSSGNTIYF.

The CDR3 loop is CAAAGGHYNSPLHF. The CDR3 nucleotides read TGTGCCGCCGCTGGGGGACACTATAATTCACCCCTCCACTTT. The chain couples TRBV19 to TRBJ1-6; perhaps TRBD1 as D (6 bases). The V gene lost 11 bases and the J gene lost 3 bases, with 14 bases spanning the gap. Germline V gene sequence: CDR1 LNHDA, CDR2 SQIVND (reference sequence). This CDR3 comprises 14 residues.

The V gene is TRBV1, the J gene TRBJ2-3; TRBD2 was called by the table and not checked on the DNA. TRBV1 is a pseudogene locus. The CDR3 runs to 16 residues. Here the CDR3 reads CTSSRPHVGRESTQYF. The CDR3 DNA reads TGCACCAGCAGCCGTCCCCATGTCGGGAGAGAGTCTACGCAGTATTTT.

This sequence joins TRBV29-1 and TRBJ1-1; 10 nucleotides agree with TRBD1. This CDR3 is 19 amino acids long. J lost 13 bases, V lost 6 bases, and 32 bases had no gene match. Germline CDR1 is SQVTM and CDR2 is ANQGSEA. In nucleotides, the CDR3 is TGCAGCGTACTTAAAGATTTGACAGGGGGCGCCTGGGATTGGGGAAAAGGTTTCTTT. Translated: CSVLKDLTGGAWDWGKGFF.

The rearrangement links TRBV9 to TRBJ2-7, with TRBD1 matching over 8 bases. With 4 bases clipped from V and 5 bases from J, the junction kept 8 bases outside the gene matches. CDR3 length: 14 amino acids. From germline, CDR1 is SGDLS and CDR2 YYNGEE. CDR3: CASSPLQGQDEQYF. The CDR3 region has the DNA TGTGCCAGCAGCCCCCTCCAGGGACAGGACGAGCAGTACTTC.

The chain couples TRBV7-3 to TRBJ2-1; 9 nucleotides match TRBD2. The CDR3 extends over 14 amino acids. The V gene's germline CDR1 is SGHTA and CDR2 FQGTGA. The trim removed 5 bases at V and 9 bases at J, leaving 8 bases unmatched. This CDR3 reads CASSLRGGRGEQFF. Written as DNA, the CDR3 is TGTGCCAGCAGCCTCCGTGGCGGGAGGGGTGAGCAGTTCTTC.

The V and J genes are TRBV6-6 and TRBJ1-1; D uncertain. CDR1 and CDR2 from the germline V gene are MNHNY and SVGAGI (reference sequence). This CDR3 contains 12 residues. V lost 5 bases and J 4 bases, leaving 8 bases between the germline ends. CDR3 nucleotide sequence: TGTGCCAGCAGTCCACTGAGCACTGAAGCTTTCTTT. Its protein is CASSPLSTEAFF.

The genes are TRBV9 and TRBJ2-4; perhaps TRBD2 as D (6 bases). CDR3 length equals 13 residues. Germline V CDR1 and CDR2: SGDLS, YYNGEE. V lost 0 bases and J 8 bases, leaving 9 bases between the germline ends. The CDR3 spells CASSVDGGDIQYF. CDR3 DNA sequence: TGTGCCAGCAGCGTAGATGGCGGGGACATTCAGTACTTC.

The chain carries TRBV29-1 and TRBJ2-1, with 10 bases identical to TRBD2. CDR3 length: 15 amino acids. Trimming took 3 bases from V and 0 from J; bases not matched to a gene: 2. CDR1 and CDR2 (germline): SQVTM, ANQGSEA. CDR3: CSVESSGSSYNEQFF. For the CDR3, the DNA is TGCAGCGTTGAGTCTAGCGGGAGCTCCTACAATGAGCAGTTCTTC.

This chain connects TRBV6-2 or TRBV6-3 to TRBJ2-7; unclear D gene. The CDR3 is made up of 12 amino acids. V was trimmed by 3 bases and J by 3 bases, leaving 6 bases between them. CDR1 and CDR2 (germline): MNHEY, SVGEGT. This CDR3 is CASSYRSYEQYF. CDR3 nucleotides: TGTGCCAGCAGTTATCGGAGCTACGAGCAGTACTTC.

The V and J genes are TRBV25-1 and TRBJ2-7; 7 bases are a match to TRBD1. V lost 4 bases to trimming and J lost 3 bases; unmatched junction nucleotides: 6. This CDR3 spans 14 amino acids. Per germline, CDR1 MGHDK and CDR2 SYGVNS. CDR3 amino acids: CASSGGQAFYEQYF. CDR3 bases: TGTGCCAGCAGTGGTGGACAGGCCTTCTACGAGCAGTACTTC.

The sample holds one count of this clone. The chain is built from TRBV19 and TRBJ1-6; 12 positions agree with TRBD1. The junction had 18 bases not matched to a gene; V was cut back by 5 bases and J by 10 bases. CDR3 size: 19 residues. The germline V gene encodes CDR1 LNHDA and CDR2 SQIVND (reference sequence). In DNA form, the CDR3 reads TGTGCCAGTAGTGTTTCGGGGACAGGGGGCGCGTTAGGTGGATCACCCCTCCACTTT. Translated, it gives CASSVSGTGGALGGSPLHF. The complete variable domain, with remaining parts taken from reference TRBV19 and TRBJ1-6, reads DGGITQSPKYLFRKEGQNVTLSCEQNLNHDAMYWYRQDPGQGLRLIYYSQIVNDFQKGDIAEGYSVSREKKESFPLTVTSAQKNPTAFYLCASSVSGTGGALGGSPLHFGNGTRLTVT.